Reported below is one T cell receptor beta chain. The record originates from a study of T cells in Graves' hyperthyroidism and ophthalmopathy. RNA transcripts were the template for amplifying TCR beta CDR3 regions. The TCR CDR3 first-round RT-PCR relied on the HTBI primer set. TCRdb fed the multiplex PCR reads into MiXCR, producing one record per CDR3 protein. The top ten clones hold 8.2% of a sample with hundreds of thousands of distinct CDR3 sequences, about half of them seen once. This CDR3 region has 14 residues. CDR1 and CDR2 (germline): MGHDK, SYGVNS. The specimen sequenced was peripheral blood or thyroid tissue (not recorded which). The sequence was collected from a woman aged 18-29 years with Graves' hyperthyroidism. The chain uses TRBV25-1 and TRBJ1-1, with D perhaps matching TRBD1 (6 bases). This chain's CDR3 is CASANREGGTEAFF. CDR3 DNA sequence: TGTGCTAGCGCCAACAGGGAAGGGGGCACTGAAGCTTTCTTT.